This TCR beta chain was documented in a study of persistence of HIV-infected CD4 T cells. In the study overall: Median time on suppressive ART was less than nine years. Multiple blood draws of up to about 180 mL, except a couple of donors with single leukapheresis.

Cells were stimulated with overlapping HIV-1 Gag 15-mer peptides. Sorted nonresponding memory CD4+ T cells were CD40L-negative, CD69-negative, CD45RO-high. Donors had CD4+ T cell counts above 400 cells/uL and were CMV-seropositive. Study results and caveats: Antigen-responding cells were enriched for degenerate expanded CDR3beta sequences.

Of note for this clone: Its specificity is not known.

This was the immunoSEQ version 4 assay in survey mode. Using immunoSEQ multiplex PCR, the repertoire was profiled, and TCRdb retains in-frame clones only, with some absent. The table lists about 40,000 clones, approximately 80% of them singletons, with 11% to 15% in the top ten. CDR3 size: 14 residues. Germline V gives CDR1 SGDLS, CDR2 YYNGEE. Trimming removed 8 bases from V and 4 bases from J, with 13 bases in between. The specimen was CD4+ T cells sorted from PBMCs after approximately 19-hour stimulation, collected from a patient who received antiretroviral therapy. The receptor was isolated from an adult man with HIV who was CMV-seropositive. V usage is TRBV9 and J usage is TRBJ2-6; D might be TRBD1 or TRBD2, each matching 6 bases. The CDR3: CASRRGEGANVLTF. The CDR3 region has the DNA TGTGCCAGTCGAAGGGGGGAAGGGGCCAACGTCCTGACTTTC.